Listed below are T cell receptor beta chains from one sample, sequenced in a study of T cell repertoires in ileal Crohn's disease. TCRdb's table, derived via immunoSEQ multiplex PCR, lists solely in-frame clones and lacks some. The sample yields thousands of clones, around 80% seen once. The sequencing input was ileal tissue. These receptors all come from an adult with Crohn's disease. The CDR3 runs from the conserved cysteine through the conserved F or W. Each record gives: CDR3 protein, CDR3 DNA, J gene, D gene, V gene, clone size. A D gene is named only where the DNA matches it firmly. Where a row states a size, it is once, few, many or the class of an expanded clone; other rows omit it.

cdr3_aa: CASSPLGGNTEAFF
cdr3_nt: TGTGCCAGCAGCCCACTGGGCGGGAACACTGAAGCTTTCTTT
j_call: TRBJ1-1
d_call: .
v_call: TRBV6-4
clone_size: .

cdr3_aa: CASLSLEGRREKLFF
cdr3_nt: TGTGCCAGTTTGTCGTTGGAGGGCCGGCGTGAAAAACTGTTTTTT
j_call: TRBJ1-4
d_call: .
v_call: TRBV19
clone_size: .

cdr3_aa: CASSIATDTQYF
cdr3_nt: TGTGCCAGCAGCATCGCCACAGATACGCAGTATTTT
j_call: TRBJ2-3
d_call: .
v_call: TRBV2
clone_size: .

cdr3_aa: CASSETQAETQYF
cdr3_nt: TGTGCCAGCAGTGAAACCCAGGCAGAGACCCAGTACTTC
j_call: TRBJ2-5
d_call: .
v_call: TRBV6-1
clone_size: .

cdr3_aa: CASRPFLAGVWETQYF
cdr3_nt: TGTGCCAGCAGACCTTTTCTAGCGGGAGTCTGGGAGACCCAGTACTTC
j_call: TRBJ2-5
d_call: TRBD2
v_call: TRBV27
clone_size: .

cdr3_aa: CASGDGHSNQPQHF
cdr3_nt: TGTGCCAGTGGTGACGGCCATAGCAATCAGCCCCAGCATTTT
j_call: TRBJ1-5
d_call: .
v_call: TRBV19
clone_size: few

cdr3_aa: CASSPLPDGTYEQYF
cdr3_nt: TGCGCCAGCAGTCCACTCCCGGACGGAACCTACGAGCAGTACTTC
j_call: TRBJ2-7
d_call: .
v_call: TRBV10-1
clone_size: .

cdr3_aa: CASSEDGSNQPQHF
cdr3_nt: TGTGCCAGCAGTGAGGACGGTAGCAATCAGCCCCAGCATTTT
j_call: TRBJ1-5
d_call: .
v_call: TRBV6-4
clone_size: .

cdr3_aa: CASSPSGGRGLYEQYF
cdr3_nt: TGTGCCAGCAGCCCATCCGGGGGCAGGGGGCTCTACGAGCAGTACTTC
j_call: TRBJ2-7
d_call: TRBD1
v_call: TRBV11-2
clone_size: .

cdr3_aa: CASSEAGEGGNEQFF
cdr3_nt: TGTGCCAGCAGTGAAGCGGGAGAAGGGGGCAATGAGCAGTTCTTC
j_call: TRBJ2-1
d_call: TRBD2
v_call: TRBV6-4
clone_size: few

cdr3_aa: CASSRRGGWYEQYF
cdr3_nt: TGTGCCAGCAGCCGGAGAGGGGGATGGTACGAGCAGTACTTC
j_call: TRBJ2-7
d_call: .
v_call: TRBV5-4
clone_size: .

cdr3_aa: CASSLRTVGLAEAFF
cdr3_nt: TGTGCCAGCAGCTTACGGACAGTAGGATTGGCTGAAGCTTTCTTT
j_call: TRBJ1-1
d_call: .
v_call: TRBV7-3
clone_size: .

cdr3_aa: CASRQTGRQYF
cdr3_nt: TGTGCCAGTAGACAAACGGGAAGACAGTACTTC
j_call: TRBJ2-4
d_call: .
v_call: TRBV19
clone_size: once

cdr3_aa: CASSSREETQYF
cdr3_nt: TGTGCCAGCAGTTCCAGGGAAGAGACCCAGTACTTC
j_call: TRBJ2-5
d_call: .
v_call: TRBV27
clone_size: .

cdr3_aa: CASSLYQGGDTQYF
cdr3_nt: TGTGCCAGCAGTTTATACCAGGGAGGCGATACGCAGTATTTT
j_call: TRBJ2-3
d_call: .
v_call: TRBV28
clone_size: few

cdr3_aa: CASRNSGSGETQYF
cdr3_nt: TGCGCCAGCAGGAATAGCGGGAGCGGGGAGACCCAGTACTTC
j_call: TRBJ2-5
d_call: TRBD2
v_call: TRBV5-1
clone_size: .

cdr3_aa: CASRSDGNSPLHF
cdr3_nt: TGTGCCAGTAGATCGGATGGTAATTCACCCCTCCACTTT
j_call: TRBJ1-6
d_call: .
v_call: TRBV19
clone_size: medium-sized

cdr3_aa: CASSPDGGYGYTF
cdr3_nt: TGTGCCAGCAGCCCGGACGGAGGGTATGGCTACACCTTC
j_call: TRBJ1-2
d_call: .
v_call: TRBV7-9
clone_size: .

cdr3_aa: CAISEESGTTYEQYF
cdr3_nt: TGTGCCATCAGTGAAGAGAGCGGGACCACATACGAGCAGTACTTC
j_call: TRBJ2-7
d_call: TRBD2
v_call: TRBV10-3
clone_size: .

cdr3_aa: CASMIGTGSYEQYF
cdr3_nt: TGTGCCAGCATGATCGGGACAGGGTCCTACGAGCAGTACTTC
j_call: TRBJ2-7
d_call: TRBD1
v_call: TRBV11-2
clone_size: .

cdr3_aa: CASSINGRDSPLHF
cdr3_nt: TGTGCCAGTAGTATAAACGGTCGGGATTCACCCCTCCACTTT
j_call: TRBJ1-6
d_call: .
v_call: TRBV19
clone_size: few

cdr3_aa: CASTSGGPSHIYGYTF
cdr3_nt: TGTGCCAGTACTTCCGGCGGACCTTCCCATATCTATGGCTACACCTTC
j_call: TRBJ1-2
d_call: .
v_call: TRBV19
clone_size: .